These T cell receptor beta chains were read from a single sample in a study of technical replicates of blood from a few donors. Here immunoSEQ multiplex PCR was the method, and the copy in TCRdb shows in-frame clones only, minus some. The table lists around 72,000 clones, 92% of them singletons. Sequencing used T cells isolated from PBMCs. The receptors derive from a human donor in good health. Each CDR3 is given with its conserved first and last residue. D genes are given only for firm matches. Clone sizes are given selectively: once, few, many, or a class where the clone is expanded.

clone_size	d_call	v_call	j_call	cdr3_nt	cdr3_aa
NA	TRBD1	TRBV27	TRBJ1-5	TGTGCCAGCCTAGAGGGACAGGGCGGTCAGCCCCAGCATTTT	CASLEGQGGQPQHF
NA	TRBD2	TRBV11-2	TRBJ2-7	TGTGCCAGCAGGATTGGAACGGGGGGGGGCTACGAGCAGTACTTC	CASRIGTGGGYEQYF
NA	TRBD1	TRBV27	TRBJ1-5	TGTGCCAGCAGTTTATTCGGGACAGGGAAGTTGGGTCAGCCCCAGCATTTT	CASSLFGTGKLGQPQHF
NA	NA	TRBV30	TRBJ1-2	TGTGCCTGGAGCTCAGGTACGGGGGGGCCCTATGGCTACACCTTC	CAWSSGTGGPYGYTF
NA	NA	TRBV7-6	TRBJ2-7	TGTGCCAGCAGCTTGAGACCTGGACTTACCTACGAGCAGTACTTC	CASSLRPGLTYEQYF
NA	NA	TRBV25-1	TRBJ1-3	TGTGCCAGCAGTGAATTCAAGGGAGGGGGAAACACCATATATTTT	CASSEFKGGGNTIYF
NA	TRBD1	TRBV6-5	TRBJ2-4	TGTGCCAGTGGGACAGGGGAGGGGAGCATTCAGTACTTC	CASGTGEGSIQYF
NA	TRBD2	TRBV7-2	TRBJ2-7	TGTGCCAGCAGCCGCAGCGGGAGTACGCACGAGCAGTACTTC	CASSRSGSTHEQYF
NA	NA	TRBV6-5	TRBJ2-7	TGTGCCAGCAGTTACTCGACTGGACAGAGTTACTACGAGCAGTACTTC	CASSYSTGQSYYEQYF
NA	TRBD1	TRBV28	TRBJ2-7	TGTGCCAGCAGTTCATATAGACAGGGCTACGAGCAGTACTTC	CASSSYRQGYEQYF
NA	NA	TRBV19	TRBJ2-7	TGTGCCAGTAGTATGTTACCCAGGGGGGTGAGTGGCGAGCAGTACTTC	CASSMLPRGVSGEQYF
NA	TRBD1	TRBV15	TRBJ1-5	TGTGCCACCAGCAGAGAAAGGTTGGGCAGGGGGGATCAGCCCCAGCATTTT	CATSRERLGRGDQPQHF
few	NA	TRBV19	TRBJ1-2	TGTGCCAGTAGTATTGTCCTCCGGGGAGAGGACTATGGCTACACCTTC	CASSIVLRGEDYGYTF
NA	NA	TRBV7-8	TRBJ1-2	TGTGCCAGCAGCTTGACAGTCGAGTCTAACTATGGCTACACCTTC	CASSLTVESNYGYTF
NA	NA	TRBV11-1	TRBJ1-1	TGTGCCAGCAGTACGGGGGGATTGAACACTGAAGCTTTCTTT	CASSTGGLNTEAFF
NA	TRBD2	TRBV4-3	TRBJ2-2	TGCGCCAGCAGCCAAAGCGTCGGGAGGGGTAGCGGGGAGCTGTTTTTT	CASSQSVGRGSGELFF
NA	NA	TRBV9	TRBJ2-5	TGTGCCAGCAGCGCCAGCCTAGGAGGGGCAGGGGAGACCCAGTACTTC	CASSASLGGAGETQYF
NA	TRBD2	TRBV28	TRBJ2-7	TGTGCCAGCACCGGGACTAGCGGGAGCTACGAGCAGTACTTC	CASTGTSGSYEQYF
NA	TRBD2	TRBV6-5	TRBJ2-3	TGTGCCAGCAGTGTGACTAGCGGGAGAACAGATACGCAGTATTTT	CASSVTSGRTDTQYF
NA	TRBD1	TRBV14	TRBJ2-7	TGTGCCAGCAGCCAAGATAAAAGGGACAGGCGCACCTACGAGCAGTACTTC	CASSQDKRDRRTYEQYF
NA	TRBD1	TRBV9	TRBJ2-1	TGTGCCAGCAGCCCGGGGACAGGGGGAGGCTCCTACAATGAGCAGTTCTTC	CASSPGTGGGSYNEQFF
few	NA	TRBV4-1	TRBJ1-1	TGCGCCAGCAGCCGGTTCCAGGGGAACACTGAAGCTTTCTTT	CASSRFQGNTEAFF
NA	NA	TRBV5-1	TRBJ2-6	TGCGCCAGCAGCTTGGGCGGCGCTGGGGCCAACGTCCTGACTTTC	CASSLGGAGANVLTF
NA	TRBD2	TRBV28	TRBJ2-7	TGTGCCAGCACAAAGAGCGGGGAGAGCTCCTACGAGCAGTACTTC	CASTKSGESSYEQYF
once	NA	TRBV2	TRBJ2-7	TGTGCCAGCTCCTTCGGAGGGGGCGATCGGGACGAGCAGTACTTC	CASSFGGGDRDEQYF